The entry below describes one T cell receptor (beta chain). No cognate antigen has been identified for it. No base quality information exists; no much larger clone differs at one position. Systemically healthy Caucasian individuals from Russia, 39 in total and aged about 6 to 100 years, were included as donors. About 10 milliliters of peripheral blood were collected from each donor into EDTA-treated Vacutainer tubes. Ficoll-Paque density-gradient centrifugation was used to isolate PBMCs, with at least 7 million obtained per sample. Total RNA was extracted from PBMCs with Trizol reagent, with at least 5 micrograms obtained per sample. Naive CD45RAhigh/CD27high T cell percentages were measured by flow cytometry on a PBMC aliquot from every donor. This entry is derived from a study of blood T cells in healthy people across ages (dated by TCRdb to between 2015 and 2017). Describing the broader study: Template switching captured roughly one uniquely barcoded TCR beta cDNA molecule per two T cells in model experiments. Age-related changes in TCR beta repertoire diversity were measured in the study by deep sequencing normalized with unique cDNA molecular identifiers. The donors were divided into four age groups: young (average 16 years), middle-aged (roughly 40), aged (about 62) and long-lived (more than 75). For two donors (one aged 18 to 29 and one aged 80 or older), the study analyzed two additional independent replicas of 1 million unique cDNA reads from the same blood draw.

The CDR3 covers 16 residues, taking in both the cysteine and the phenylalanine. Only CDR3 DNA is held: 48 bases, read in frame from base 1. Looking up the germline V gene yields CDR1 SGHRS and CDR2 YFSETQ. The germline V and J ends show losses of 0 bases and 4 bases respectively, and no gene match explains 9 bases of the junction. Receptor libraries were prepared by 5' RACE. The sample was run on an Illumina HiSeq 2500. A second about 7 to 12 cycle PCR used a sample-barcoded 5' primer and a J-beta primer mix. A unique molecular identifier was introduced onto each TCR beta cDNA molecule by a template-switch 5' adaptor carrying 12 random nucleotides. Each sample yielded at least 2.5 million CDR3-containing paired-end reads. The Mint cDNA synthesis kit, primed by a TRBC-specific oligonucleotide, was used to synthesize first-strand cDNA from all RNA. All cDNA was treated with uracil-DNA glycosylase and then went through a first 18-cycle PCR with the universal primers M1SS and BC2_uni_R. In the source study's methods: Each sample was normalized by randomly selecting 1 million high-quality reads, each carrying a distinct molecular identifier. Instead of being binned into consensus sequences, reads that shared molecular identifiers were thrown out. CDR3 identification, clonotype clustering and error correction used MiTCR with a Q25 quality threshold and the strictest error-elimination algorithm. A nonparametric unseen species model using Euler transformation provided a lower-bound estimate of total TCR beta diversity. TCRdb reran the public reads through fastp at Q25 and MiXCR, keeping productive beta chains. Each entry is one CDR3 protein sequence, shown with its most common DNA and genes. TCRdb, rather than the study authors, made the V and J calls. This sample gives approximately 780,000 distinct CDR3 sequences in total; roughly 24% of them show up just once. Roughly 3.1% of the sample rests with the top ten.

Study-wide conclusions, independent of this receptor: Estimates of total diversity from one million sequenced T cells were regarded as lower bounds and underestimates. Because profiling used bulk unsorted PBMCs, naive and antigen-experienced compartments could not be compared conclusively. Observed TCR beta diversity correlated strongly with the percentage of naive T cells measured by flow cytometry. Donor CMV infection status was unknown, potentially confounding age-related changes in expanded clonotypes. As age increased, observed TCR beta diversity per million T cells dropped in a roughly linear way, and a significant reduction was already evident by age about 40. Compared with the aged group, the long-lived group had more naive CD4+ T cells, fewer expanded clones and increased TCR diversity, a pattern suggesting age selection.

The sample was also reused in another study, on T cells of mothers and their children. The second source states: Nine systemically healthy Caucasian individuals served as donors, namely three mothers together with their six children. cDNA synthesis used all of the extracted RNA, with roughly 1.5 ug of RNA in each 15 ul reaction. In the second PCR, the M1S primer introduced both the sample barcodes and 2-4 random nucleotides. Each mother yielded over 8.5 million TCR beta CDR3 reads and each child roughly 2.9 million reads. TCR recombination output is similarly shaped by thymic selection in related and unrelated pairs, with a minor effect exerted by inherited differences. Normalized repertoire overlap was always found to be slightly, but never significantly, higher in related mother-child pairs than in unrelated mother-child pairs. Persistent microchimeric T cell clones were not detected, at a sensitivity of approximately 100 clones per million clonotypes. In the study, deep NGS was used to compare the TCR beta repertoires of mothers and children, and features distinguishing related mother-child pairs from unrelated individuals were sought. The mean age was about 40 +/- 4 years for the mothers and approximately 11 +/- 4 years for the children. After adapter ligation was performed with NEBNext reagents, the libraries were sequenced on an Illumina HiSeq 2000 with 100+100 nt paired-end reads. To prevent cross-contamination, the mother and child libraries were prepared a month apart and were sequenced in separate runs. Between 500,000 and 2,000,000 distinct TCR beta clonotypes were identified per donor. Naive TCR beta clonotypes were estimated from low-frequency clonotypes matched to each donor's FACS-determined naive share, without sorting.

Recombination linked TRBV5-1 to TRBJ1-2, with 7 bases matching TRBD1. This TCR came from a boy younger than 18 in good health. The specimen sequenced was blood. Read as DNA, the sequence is TGCGCCAGCAGCTTGGTCACGGGACAGCGGTCCTATGGCTACACCTTC. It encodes CASSLVTGQRSYGYTF. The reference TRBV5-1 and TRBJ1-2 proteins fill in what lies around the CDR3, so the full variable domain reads KAGVTQTPRYLIKTRGQQVTLSCSPISGHRSVSWYQQTPGQGLQFLFEYFSETQRNKGNFPGRFSGRQFSNSRSEMNVSTLELGDSALYLCASSLVTGQRSYGYTFGSGTRLTVV.